This T cell receptor (beta chain) was found in a study of beta chain features in type 1 diabetes (dated by TCRdb to 2016 to 2019). About the full investigation: No differences in mean age, gender distribution, total cell number or subset yield were found between patients and healthy donors. A total of roughly 100 million sorted cells were examined across all samples, and the number of cells per subset was strongly correlated with RNA yield. In the study, recently diagnosed type 1 diabetes patients and matched healthy donors were compared on the TCRB repertoires of their sorted circulating CD4+ T cell subsets. Regulatory and stem cell-like memory subsets were isolated from only 8 patients and roughly eight healthy donors, whereas naive and central memory subsets came from all 30 or so donors.

A single peripheral blood draw of about 116 mL on average was collected from each donor into heparinised tubes. Naive, central memory, regulatory and stem cell-like memory CD4+ T cells were sorted on a BD FACSAria II using a panel including CD45RO, CCR7, CD25, CD127, CD95 and CD27. Every sorted population had a purity above 95%. PBMCs were isolated right away by Lymphoprep density gradient centrifugation and were stained directly, without culture. So that batch effects would be minimized, each experiment stained and sorted samples in pairs, pairing one healthy donor with one patient. CDR3 length: 20 amino acids, cysteine to phenylalanine. Only the CDR3 part of the read is kept: 60 bases, read in frame from the first base. The germline V gene (reference sequence) sets CDR1 to PRHDT and CDR2 to FYEKMQ. V is trimmed back by 2 bases and J by 0 bases, and the junction contains 11 bases that no gene match accounts for.

To note about this clone: It has no known antigen specificity. No base quality information exists; no much larger clone differs at one position.

All of the isolated RNA was reverse transcribed with the High Capacity cDNA Reverse Transcription Kit, so expressed TCRB transcripts were sequenced. Deep immunoSEQ sequencing was applied to naive, central memory and regulatory T cell samples, giving an average of about 3.7 million total reads per sample. After sorted cells were lysed in RLT buffer, RNA was extracted with DNase-treated RNeasy Micro or Mini kits, with the choice depending on cell number. To prevent cross-contamination, each cell subset was processed individually, whereas patient and healthy donor samples were processed jointly. Using the immunoSEQ multiplex PCR, TCRB sequences were amplified from cDNA into 87-bp fragments spanning the CDR3 region. Sequencing of the amplicons was performed on the Illumina HiSeq platform. On the study's bioinformatics: Synthetic template baselines were used to correct PCR bias computationally, reads within Hamming distance 2 were collapsed, and singletons that could not be merged were discarded. By aligning reads against IMGT, V, D and J genes, CDR3 length, and insertions or deletions at six rearrangement sites were assigned. Within each subset, clonotype counts were normalized to sorted cell number, after which true diversity and Gini coefficients were computed with the tcR R package. Repertoire sharing was quantified using the overlap coefficient calculated on TCRB nucleotide sequences. As a proxy for the pre-selection repertoire, out-of-frame TCRB sequences from naive cells were analyzed. As stored in TCRdb, this immuneACCESS dataset retains in-frame rearrangements with V and J assigned. A fraction of the clones does not appear; measured against another copy, unresolved V genes explain less than half of the discrepancy, and the remainder lacks a known reason. The V and J calls and clone size come from that table; D and trimming were worked out from the DNA. In all, the sample holds some 500,000 clones, and about an eighth of those were seen once. The ten top clones hold about 0.045% of the sample.

Study-level results and caveats: Because cDNA was sequenced instead of genomic DNA, activated cells with high expression could be over-represented, although the groups did not differ in activation or CD3 levels. Type 1 diabetes patients showed a moderate but significant shortening of TCRB CDR3 length in all four CD4+ subsets. Fewer insertions and more nucleotide deletions at VDJ recombination sites were observed in patients with type 1 diabetes, implying thymic rearrangement abnormalities. Because the HLA sub-analyses included only small numbers of individuals, any influence of HLA type on TCRB rearrangement was left unresolved. Shorter templates might be favored by PCR, yet because patient and control samples were amplified and corrected together, any such skew would affect both groups equally. Naive, central memory and regulatory TCRB repertoires appeared to be more alike among patients than among healthy donors.

The TCR was taken from a woman younger than 30 in good health. Sequencing used naive CD4+ T cells from blood. This specimen's cell subset or site label, per the study, means: true naive CD4+ T cells. The rearrangement combines TRBV13 with TRBJ2-2, with 11 bases aligning to TRBD2. The base sequence is TGTGCCAGCAGCTTATTGGGACTAGCGGCAAACCGAACGAACACCGGGGAGCTGTTTTTT. It specifies CASSLLGLAANRTNTGELFF.